These T cell receptor beta chains were read from a single sample in a study of T cell repertoires in cytomegalovirus infection. These receptors' antigens are unknown. TCRdb ran MiXCR on the reads and lists one entry per CDR3 protein. Among approximately 1,000,000 distinct CDR3 sequences listed, 30% to 40% were seen once. This material consisted of cultured CD8+ T cells from PBMCs, taken from culture after CMV antigen stimulation. These receptors originate from a human donor in good health (CMV status not recorded). Some clones in this sample may be carry-over from other donors' samples. CDR3s include the opening cysteine and the closing phenylalanine or tryptophan. Fields, in order: D gene, V gene, clone size, J gene, CDR3 protein, CDR3 DNA. D genes are given only for firm matches. Clone size is stated in some rows and not others, as once, few, many or a class when expanded.

TRBD2	TRBV6-6	NA	TRBJ2-1	CASNRGGALYNEQFF	TGTGCCAGCAATCGGGGGGGGGCCTTATACAATGAGCAGTTCTTC
NA	TRBV7-6	NA	TRBJ1-1	CASSLGRQTQTAGTEAFF	TGTGCCAGCAGCTTAGGGAGACAGACCCAGACGGCGGGCACTGAAGCTTTCTTT
TRBD1	TRBV11-2	NA	TRBJ1-1	CASNPRQGDTEAFF	TGTGCCAGCAACCCTAGACAGGGGGACACTGAAGCTTTCTTT
NA	TRBV7-8	many	TRBJ2-1	CASSLAPPGGPNNEQFF	TGTGCCAGCAGCTTAGCCCCCCCGGGCGGGCCTAACAATGAGCAGTTCTTC
TRBD1	TRBV9	NA	TRBJ1-3	CASSDGQGNYGNTIYF	TGTGCCAGCAGCGACGGACAGGGGAATTACGGAAACACCATATATTTT
NA	TRBV4-1	few	TRBJ2-7	CASSQDPQGATYEQYF	TGCGCCAGCAGCCAAGACCCACAGGGAGCCACCTACGAGCAGTACTTC
TRBD1	TRBV28	many	TRBJ1-5	CASSLPGQGGYRQPQHF	TGTGCCAGCAGTTTACCCGGACAGGGTGGATACCGTCAGCCCCAGCATTTT
NA	TRBV7-6	NA	TRBJ2-5	CASSSGIQSGETQYF	TGTGCCAGCAGCTCCGGGATACAATCTGGGGAGACCCAGTACTTC
NA	TRBV19	NA	TRBJ1-5	CASSITGIQPQHF	TGTGCCAGTAGTATAACGGGTATACAGCCCCAGCATTTT
TRBD2	TRBV29-1	NA	TRBJ2-3	CSVDWLAGHSSTDTQYF	TGCAGCGTTGATTGGCTAGCGGGGCACTCTAGCACAGATACGCAGTATTTT
NA	TRBV2	NA	TRBJ2-1	CASSAVGIHNEQFF	TGTGCCAGCAGTGCCGTCGGGATCCACAATGAGCAGTTCTTC
TRBD1	TRBV12-3/TRBV12-4	NA	TRBJ1-5	CASSFQRTGVQPQHF	TGTGCCAGCAGTTTTCAGCGGACAGGGGTGCAGCCCCAGCATTTT
TRBD1	TRBV11-1	NA	TRBJ2-3	CASSSTGVALYTDTQYF	TGTGCCAGTAGCTCCACAGGGGTGGCCCTATACACAGATACGCAGTATTTT
NA	TRBV28	few	TRBJ2-5	CASSPVIQETQYF	TGTGCCAGCAGTCCCGTGATACAAGAGACCCAGTACTTC
TRBD1	TRBV29-1	NA	TRBJ1-4	CSVAGGQGAPNEKLFF	TGCAGCGTTGCGGGGGGACAGGGGGCTCCTAATGAAAAACTGTTTTTT
NA	TRBV9	NA	TRBJ2-3	CASNLGGTDTQYF	TGTGCCAGCAACTTGGGGGGAACAGATACGCAGTATTTT
NA	TRBV28	few	TRBJ2-1	CASSLRTRKDEQFF	TGTGCCAGCAGTTTAAGGACACGGAAGGATGAGCAGTTCTTC
NA	TRBV12-5	many	TRBJ1-1	CASGFGGGTEAFF	TGTGCTAGTGGTTTCGGGGGAGGCACTGAAGCTTTCTTT
NA	TRBV11-1	NA	TRBJ1-3	CASSLNFLHSGNTIYF	TGTGCCAGCAGCTTAAACTTCCTGCACTCTGGAAACACCATATATTTT
NA	TRBV7-9	few	TRBJ1-5	CAIWLPNQPQHF	TGTGCCATATGGCTCCCCAATCAGCCCCAGCATTTT
TRBD1	TRBV28	few	TRBJ2-3	CASSTDRGQDTQYF	TGTGCCAGCAGCACCGACAGGGGGCAAGATACGCAGTATTTT
NA	TRBV20-1	NA	TRBJ1-5	CSVGQWGNQPQHF	TGCAGTGTGGGGCAATGGGGCAATCAGCCCCAGCATTTT
TRBD1	TRBV7-2	NA	TRBJ2-2	CASSLATGGHTGELFF	TGTGCCAGCAGCTTAGCCACAGGGGGTCACACCGGGGAGCTGTTTTTT
TRBD1	TRBV29-1	NA	TRBJ1-4	CSVATGGTNEKLFF	TGCAGCGTAGCTACAGGGGGCACTAATGAAAAACTGTTTTTT
NA	TRBV12-3/TRBV12-4	NA	TRBJ1-2	CASSGADGEGNYGYTF	TGTGCCAGCAGCGGCGCGGACGGGGAGGGGAACTATGGCTACACCTTC
NA	TRBV9	once	TRBJ2-1	CASSVGGTRVDEQFF	TGTGCCAGCAGCGTAGGGGGGACAAGGGTGGATGAGCAGTTCTTC